The T cell receptor beta chain under discussion was sequenced for a study of glioma-infiltrating T cells. Notes on the study in general: Above-expected tissue-blood divergence occurred in all gliomas, most in low-grade ones. Tissue and blood shared very few CDR3 sequences.

Using RNA template, CDR3s of TCR alpha and beta were amplified with iRepertoire arm-PCR. Input was roughly 95-400 ng of tissue mRNA or PBMC total RNA. Using its own MiXCR run on the multiplex PCR reads, TCRdb lists one record per CDR3 protein. The table includes fewer than 90,000 distinct CDR3 sequences, 20% to 25% detected once. This CDR3 has 12 residues. Trimming stripped 3 bases from V and 1 base from J, with 6 bases between. Per germline, CDR1 DFQATT and CDR2 SNEGSKA (reference sequence). This clonotype was found many times. Antigen specificity is unknown. This rearrangement joins TRBV20-1 to TRBJ1-2; D unclear. The clonotype comes from a human donor with low-grade glioma or glioblastoma, undergoing nonglioma brain surgery, or in good health (not recorded which). Sequenced input: glioma tissue, nonneoplastic brain tissue, or PBMCs (not recorded which). The CDR3 loop reads CSASGVNYGYTF. The CDR3 DNA reads TGCAGTGCTAGTGGGGTTAACTATGGCTACACCTTC.